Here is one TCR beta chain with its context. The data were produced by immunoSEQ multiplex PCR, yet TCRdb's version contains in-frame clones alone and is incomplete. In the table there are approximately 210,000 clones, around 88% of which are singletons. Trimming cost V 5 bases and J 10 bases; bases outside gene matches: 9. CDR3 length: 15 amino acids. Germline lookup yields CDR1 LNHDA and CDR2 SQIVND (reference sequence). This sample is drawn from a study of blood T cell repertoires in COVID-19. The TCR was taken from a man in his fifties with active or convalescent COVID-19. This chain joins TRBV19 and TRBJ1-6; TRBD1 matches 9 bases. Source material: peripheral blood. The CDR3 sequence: CASSSGGTGISPLHF. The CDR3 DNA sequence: TGTGCCAGTAGTTCCGGGGGGACAGGGATATCACCCCTCCACTTT.